This T cell receptor (beta chain) was profiled in a study of early T cells in non-severe SARS-CoV-2 infection. Study context: It was bulk RNA from unsorted whole blood that was sequenced, and the chains were unpaired. Study-wide results and limits: VDJdb matching favored anti-spike CD8 responses, missing private and CD4 specificities.

Attachment of unique molecular identifiers to individual cDNA molecules was performed. TCRdb redid the calling of the 5' RACE reads with MiXCR, one entry per CDR3 protein. This sample carries approximately 45,000 distinct CDR3 sequences, roughly 7.1% of them seen once, and the ten largest clones take more than 4.5%. CDR1 and CDR2 (germline): SEHNR, FQNEAQ (reference sequence). V lost 5 bases and J lost 0, with 13 bases in between. The CDR3 length is 15 residues. For this clonotype: Its antigen is still unknown.

The V gene is TRBV7-9, the J gene TRBJ1-1; D perhaps matches TRBD1 (5 bases). This sequence was found in an adult who was a healthcare worker with PCR-confirmed SARS-CoV-2 infection or an uninfected control (not recorded which). The sample taken for sequencing was whole blood. CDR3 sequence: CASSLPGTMNTEAFF. CDR3 nucleotides: TGTGCCAGCAGCCTCCCAGGGACTATGAACACTGAAGCTTTCTTT.